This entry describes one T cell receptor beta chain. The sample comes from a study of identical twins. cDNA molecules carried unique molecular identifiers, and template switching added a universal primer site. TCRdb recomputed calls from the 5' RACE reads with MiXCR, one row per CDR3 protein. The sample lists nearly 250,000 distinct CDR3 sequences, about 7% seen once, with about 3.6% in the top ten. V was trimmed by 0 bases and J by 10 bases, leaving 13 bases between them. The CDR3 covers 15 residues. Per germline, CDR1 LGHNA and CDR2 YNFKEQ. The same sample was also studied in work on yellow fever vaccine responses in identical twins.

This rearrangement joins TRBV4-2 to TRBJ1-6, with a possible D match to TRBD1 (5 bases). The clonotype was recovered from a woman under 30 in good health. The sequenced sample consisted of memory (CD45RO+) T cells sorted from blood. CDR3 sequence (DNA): TGTGCCAGCAGCCAAGATAACGGGGGAGGGTCACCCCTCCACTTT. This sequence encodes CASSQDNGGGSPLHF.